Following are 3 T cell receptor beta chains from one sample sequenced in a study of OX40 agonist ivuxolimab in advanced cancers. Profiled with immunoSEQ multiplex PCR; TCRdb holds only in-frame clones, not every one. The sample yields roughly 60,000 clones, 92% seen once. The material was CD4+ or CD8+ T cells sorted from blood, obtained in a trial of the OX40 agonist ivuxolimab. Every receptor here comes from an adult with an advanced solid tumor such as melanoma, head and neck, liver or kidney cancer.

The rearrangement joins TRBV5-4 to TRBJ2-7, with TRBD1 identical over 9 bases. The germline CDR1 and CDR2 sequences are SGHNT and YYREEE (reference sequence). The CDR3 spans 13 residues. V lost 5 bases and J lost 5; bases outside the gene matches: 5. The chain's CDR3 is CASRLTGGNEQYF. As DNA, the CDR3 is TGTGCCAGCAGACTTACAGGGGGCAACGAGCAGTACTTC.

The chain joins TRBV28 to TRBJ2-3; perhaps TRBD2 as D (5 bases). The ends were cut back, 6 bases at V and 1 base at J, with 11 bases in the middle. Germline CDR1 MDHEN, CDR2 SYDVKM. The CDR3 has 14 amino acids. The CDR3 sequence is CASSFLSGTDTQYF. Written as DNA, the CDR3 is TGTGCCAGCAGCTTTCTTAGCGGCACAGATACGCAGTATTTT.

The V call is TRBV6-5, the J call TRBJ2-7; D may be TRBD1 (6 bases). CDR1 and CDR2 from the germline V gene are MNHEY and SVGAGI. This CDR3 has 14 amino acids. V lost 2 bases to trimming and J lost 1 base, with 9 bases between them. Written as DNA, the CDR3 is TGTGCCAGCAGTTACGGGACACTGTCCTACGAGCAGTACTTC. Translation: CASSYGTLSYEQYF.